A selection of T cell receptor beta chains follows, all from one sample in a study of cytomegalovirus exposure and HLA in healthy donors. TCRdb keeps only in-frame clones here, not all; method: immunoSEQ multiplex PCR. Of about 160,000 clones listed, 75% to 85% are singletons. The sequenced sample consisted of PBMCs. These receptor sequences come from a girl aged 2-9 years in good health and CMV-seropositive. Both conserved end residues are part of each CDR3. A D gene is named only where the DNA matches it firmly. Part of the rows lack a size; the others show once, few, many or a class for expanded clones.

>NA|TRBD2|TRBJ2-1|TRBV9
CASSGTSGRNNEQFF
TGTGCCAGCAGCGGGACTAGCGGTAGAAACAATGAGCAGTTCTTC
>NA|TRBD2|TRBJ2-5|TRBV6-1
CASNDLAGVKETQYF
TGTGCCAGCAATGACCTAGCGGGCGTGAAAGAGACCCAGTACTTC
>NA|TRBD1|TRBJ1-2|TRBV4-1
CASSPTGQGNYGYTF
TGCGCCAGCAGCCCTACCGGACAGGGTAACTATGGCTACACCTTC
>NA|NA|TRBJ2-7|TRBV6-5
CASSKGRGSEQYF
TGTGCCAGCAGTAAGGGCAGAGGGAGCGAGCAGTACTTC
>NA|TRBD2|TRBJ2-1|TRBV7-9
CASRQSWTSGKSSYNEQFF
TGTGCCAGCAGACAAAGTTGGACTAGCGGGAAGAGCTCCTACAATGAGCAGTTCTTC
>NA|TRBD1|TRBJ1-1|TRBV28
CASRKGGQGDGTEAFF
TGTGCCAGCAGGAAGGGGGGACAGGGCGATGGCACTGAAGCTTTCTTT
>NA|NA|TRBJ2-5|TRBV6-1
CASGDSLQETQYF
TGTGCCAGCGGCGACAGCCTTCAAGAGACCCAGTACTTC
>NA|NA|TRBJ1-2|TRBV20-1
CSAYDYGYTF
TGCAGTGCCTACGACTATGGCTACACCTTC
>NA|TRBD1|TRBJ1-1|TRBV9
CASSPYRGQITMNTEAFF
TGTGCCAGCAGCCCCTATCGGGGACAGATAACAATGAACACTGAAGCTTTCTTT
>NA|TRBD2|TRBJ2-3|TRBV7-8
CASSLGLAGEPLLPSTDTQYF
TGTGCCAGCAGCCTGGGACTAGCGGGAGAACCCCTATTACCTAGCACAGATACGCAGTATTTT
>NA|TRBD1|TRBJ1-5|TRBV15
CATSRDRGLNQPQHF
TGTGCCACCAGCAGAGACAGGGGGCTCAATCAGCCCCAGCATTTT
>NA|TRBD2|TRBJ2-7|TRBV5-6
CASSLASGTSGRFLYEQYF
TGTGCCAGCAGCTTGGCAAGCGGTACTAGCGGGAGATTTTTGTACGAGCAGTACTTC
>NA|NA|TRBJ1-2|TRBV30
CAWRGNSVDGYTF
TGTGCCTGGAGGGGAAATAGCGTGGATGGCTACACCTTC
>NA|TRBD1|TRBJ2-7|TRBV5-1
CASSIDRGLYEQYF
TGCGCCAGCAGCATTGACAGGGGGCTCTACGAGCAGTACTTC
>once|NA|TRBJ2-7|TRBV10-3
CAISSISAPRGNEQYF
TGTGCCATCAGTTCCATATCGGCCCCCCGGGGGAACGAGCAGTACTTC
>NA|TRBD2|TRBJ2-7|TRBV30
CAWSRWTSGKGHPPYEQYF
TGTGCCTGGAGCCGGTGGACTAGCGGGAAAGGACATCCCCCCTACGAGCAGTACTTC
>once|NA|TRBJ2-7|TRBV27
CASSLNPQTGTYEQYF
TGTGCCAGCAGCCTAAACCCCCAGACAGGCACCTACGAGCAGTACTTC
>once|NA|TRBJ2-2|TRBV30
CAWIVITRGTGELFF
TGTGCCTGGATAGTCATTACACGCGGCACCGGGGAGCTGTTTTTT
>NA|NA|TRBJ2-6|TRBV29-1
CSVLQYSGANVLTF
TGCAGCGTTCTTCAGTACTCTGGGGCCAACGTCCTGACTTTC
>NA|TRBD1|TRBJ2-4|TRBV5-4
CASSSGQAGGIQYF
TGTGCCAGCAGCTCCGGACAGGCCGGCGGCATTCAGTACTTC
>NA|NA|TRBJ2-7|TRBV5-1
CASSFGTADYEQYF
TGCGCCAGCAGCTTCGGGACTGCTGACTACGAGCAGTACTTC
>NA|NA|TRBJ2-6|TRBV28
CASSLFSSGANVLTF
TGTGCCAGCAGTTTATTCAGCTCTGGGGCCAACGTCCTGACTTTC
>NA|TRBD2|TRBJ2-7|TRBV25-1
CASSEFSGRGEQYF
TGTGCCAGCAGTGAATTTAGCGGGAGGGGCGAGCAGTACTTC
>NA|NA|TRBJ1-5|TRBV15
CATSRDPKEQGHQPQHF
TGTGCCACCAGCAGAGACCCCAAGGAGCAGGGCCATCAGCCCCAGCATTTT
>NA|TRBD1|TRBJ1-1|TRBV18
CASSPGQDTEAFF
TGTGCCAGCTCCCCCGGACAGGACACTGAAGCTTTCTTT
>NA|TRBD1|TRBJ1-4|TRBV7-8
CASSIKGTGDKLFF
TGTGCCAGCAGTATAAAAGGGACAGGGGATAAACTGTTTTTT
>NA|NA|TRBJ1-2|TRBV7-2
CASSLFQGGSYGYTF
TGTGCCAGCAGCTTATTCCAGGGAGGATCCTATGGCTACACCTTC
>NA|NA|TRBJ1-1|TRBV7-3
CASSPNGGGSTEAFF
TGTGCCAGCAGCCCAAATGGGGGGGGGAGCACTGAAGCTTTCTTT
>NA|NA|TRBJ1-1|TRBV28
CASSPGGALRAFF
TGTGCCAGCAGTCCGGGGGGGGCCCTTCGGGCTTTCTTT
>NA|NA|TRBJ1-1|TRBV20-1
CSASRGTEAFF
TGCAGTGCTAGCAGGGGCACTGAAGCTTTCTTT
>NA|TRBD1|TRBJ1-4|TRBV28
CASSPPQGAEKLFF
TGTGCCAGCAGCCCCCCCCAGGGGGCGGAAAAACTGTTTTTT
>NA|NA|TRBJ2-1|TRBV5-4
CASSLGGDRRYNEQFF
TGTGCCAGCAGCCTTGGCGGGGACAGACGGTACAATGAGCAGTTCTTC
>NA|NA|TRBJ2-1|TRBV6-1
CASSVATGNPYNEQFF
TGTGCCAGCAGTGTGGCTACAGGGAACCCCTACAATGAGCAGTTCTTC
>once|TRBD2|TRBJ2-3|TRBV6-4
CASSLAGGTDTQYF
TGTGCCAGCAGTCTAGCGGGAGGCACAGATACGCAGTATTTT
>NA|NA|TRBJ1-2|TRBV5-1
CASSGDSGLYTF
TGCGCCAGCAGCGGGGACTCTGGGCTCTACACCTTC
>NA|TRBD2|TRBJ2-2|TRBV4-1
CASSRKGPSGMNTGELFF
TGCGCCAGCAGCCGGAAAGGACCTAGCGGGATGAACACCGGGGAGCTGTTTTTT
>NA|TRBD1|TRBJ1-5|TRBV5-6
CASSLLDRAGNQPQHF
TGTGCCAGCAGTCTCCTGGACAGGGCGGGCAATCAGCCCCAGCATTTT
>once|NA|TRBJ2-4|TRBV14
CASSHRFGYF
TGTGCCAGCAGCCACAGGTTTGGGTACTTC
>NA|TRBD2|TRBJ2-7|TRBV6-5
CASSRLAGEYEQYF
TGTGCCAGCAGCCGACTAGCGGGAGAGTACGAGCAGTACTTC
>NA|NA|TRBJ2-5|TRBV30
CAWTGVRPETQYF
TGTGCCTGGACAGGGGTTAGACCGGAGACCCAGTACTTC
>NA|NA|TRBJ2-7|TRBV30
CAWSVGAGSYEQYF
TGTGCCTGGAGTGTAGGCGCAGGGTCCTACGAGCAGTACTTC
>NA|NA|TRBJ1-2|TRBV28
CASSPEGIGTGKGYTF
TGTGCCAGCAGTCCTGAGGGGATAGGGACTGGCAAGGGCTACACCTTC
>NA|NA|TRBJ1-1|TRBV30
CAWSRTRGAFF
TGTGCCTGGAGTCGTACCCGGGGAGCTTTCTTT
>NA|TRBD2|TRBJ2-4|TRBV5-1
CASSLTSGLAKNIQYF
TGCGCCAGCAGCTTAACTAGCGGGTTAGCCAAAAACATTCAGTACTTC
>NA|TRBD1|TRBJ2-7|TRBV10-3
CAISDIPTGVGSQTYEQYF
TGTGCCATCAGTGATATCCCCACAGGGGTTGGGAGCCAGACCTACGAGCAGTACTTC
>NA|NA|TRBJ2-2|TRBV2
CASSEQGGANTGELFF
TGTGCCAGCAGTGAACAGGGGGGCGCGAACACCGGGGAGCTGTTTTTT
>NA|NA|TRBJ2-5|TRBV2
CASSEGSFQETQYF
TGTGCCAGCAGTGAGGGCAGCTTTCAAGAGACCCAGTACTTC
>NA|TRBD1|TRBJ2-5|TRBV29-1
CSVDQGAYRETQYF
TGCAGCGTTGACCAGGGGGCCTATAGGGAGACCCAGTACTTC
>NA|TRBD1|TRBJ1-5|TRBV28
CASSARDRLISNQPQHF
TGTGCCAGCAGTGCCCGGGACAGGCTAATTAGCAATCAGCCCCAGCATTTT
>NA|NA|TRBJ2-7|TRBV18
CASSPGLLTYEQYF
TGTGCCAGCTCACCGGGACTTTTAACCTACGAGCAGTACTTC
>NA|TRBD1|TRBJ2-7|TRBV6-6
CASSGTAEEQYF
TGTGCCAGCAGCGGGACAGCCGAGGAGCAGTACTTC
>NA|NA|TRBJ1-4|TRBV6-5
CASRPTATNEKLFF
TGTGCCAGCAGACCGACAGCAACTAATGAAAAACTGTTTTTT
>NA|TRBD1|TRBJ1-1|TRBV2
CASRGGQGSGEAFF
TGTGCCAGCAGGGGGGGACAGGGGAGTGGTGAAGCTTTCTTT
>NA|TRBD1|TRBJ1-2|TRBV2
CASSPGTGGNYGYTF
TGTGCCAGCAGCCCCGGGACAGGGGGCAACTATGGCTACACCTTC
>NA|NA|TRBJ2-7|TRBV27
CASSSEAGSTYEQYF
TGTGCCAGCAGTTCGGAAGCGGGCAGCACCTACGAGCAGTACTTC